This T cell receptor (beta chain) derives from a study of blood T cells in healthy people across ages. Study outcomes and limitations: Diversity of TCR beta per million T cells declined in a roughly linear way with age.

Of note for this clonotype: The antigen is undetermined.

CDR1 and CDR2 (germline): SNHLY, FYNNEI. The CDR3 sequence is 13 residues long. With 3 bases clipped from V and 15 bases from J, the junction kept 9 bases outside the gene matches. Through a sample-barcoded 5' primer and a J-beta primer mix, a second PCR was run for about 6 to 11 cycles. The authors tagged each cDNA molecule using a template-switch adaptor with 12 random nucleotides. Using its own MiXCR run on the 5' RACE reads, TCRdb lists one record per CDR3 protein. The sample lists 1.5 million to 2 million distinct CDR3 sequences, under 30% occurring once. Sequenced sample: blood. The TCR comes from a woman in her 30s in good health. The gene calls are TRBV2 and TRBJ2-1; 9 bases line up with TRBD2. CDR3 sequence (DNA): TGTGCCAGCAGTGATAGGGCGGGAGGGCCGCGGTTCTTC. Amino acid sequence: CASSDRAGGPRFF.